Listed below are T cell receptor beta chains from one sample, sequenced in a study of blood T cells in healthy people across ages. TCRdb re-called the 5' RACE reads through MiXCR, storing one row per CDR3 protein. The sample has 600,000 to 850,000 distinct CDR3 sequences, around 25% seen once; the top ten hold 9.4%. The same data also went into a second study, on T cells of mothers and their children.

Sequencing used blood. The source of these receptors is a boy aged 10-17 years in good health. Each CDR3 is given with its conserved first and last residue. A D gene is named only where the DNA matches it firmly. Clone sizes are given selectively: once, few, many, or a class where the clone is expanded.

v_call	j_call	clone_size	d_call	cdr3_nt	cdr3_aa
TRBV18	TRBJ1-2	few	-	TGTGCCAGCTCACCGAATCAGGCAGGACTGGGGTATGGCTACACCTTC	CASSPNQAGLGYGYTF
TRBV20-1	TRBJ2-1	-	-	TGCAGTGCGCCCCATTTTCGGGAAAGCTCCTACAATGAGCAGTTCTTC	CSAPHFRESSYNEQFF
TRBV7-9	TRBJ1-1	-	-	TGTGCCAGCAGCCCCTGGCCGAACACTGAAGCTTTCTTT	CASSPWPNTEAFF
TRBV25-1	TRBJ2-5	few	-	TGTGCCAGCAGTGTTCGGGGGAACAGGAAAGAGACCCAGTACTTC	CASSVRGNRKETQYF
TRBV3-1	TRBJ2-1	few	TRBD2	TGTGCCAGCAGCCAAGAGTTAAGGCTAGCGGGGGGAAGGTATGAGCAGTTCTTC	CASSQELRLAGGRYEQFF
TRBV7-2	TRBJ1-3	few	-	TGTGCCAGCAGCCTCTCCTGGGACTCTGGAAACACCATATATTTT	CASSLSWDSGNTIYF
TRBV6-1	TRBJ1-2	-	-	TGTGCCAGCAGTGGATTCTCAGGGACCTATGGCTACACCTTC	CASSGFSGTYGYTF
TRBV4-1	TRBJ1-4	few	TRBD1	TGCGCCAGCAGCCTCCGACCCGGGACAGTTAATGAAAAACTGTTTTTT	CASSLRPGTVNEKLFF
TRBV3-1	TRBJ2-1	few	-	TGTGCCAGCAGCCGCCTTAGTAGGAATGAGCAGTTCTTC	CASSRLSRNEQFF
TRBV27	TRBJ1-2	-	TRBD1	TGTGCCAGCAGTTCCCTCGGACAGGGAGGTGGCTACACCTTC	CASSSLGQGGGYTF
TRBV29-1	TRBJ2-5	-	TRBD2	TGCAGCGTTGAACACTCGGGCGGGGGACAAGAGACCCAGTACTTC	CSVEHSGGGQETQYF
TRBV9	TRBJ1-1	-	TRBD1	TGTGCCAGCAGCGCCGGGACAGGGGGTAGGAGCACTGAAGCTTTCTTT	CASSAGTGGRSTEAFF
TRBV27	TRBJ2-4	-	-	TGTGCCAGCAGCCTAGACCCCAAAAACATTCAGTACTTC	CASSLDPKNIQYF
TRBV24-1	TRBJ2-5	few	-	TGTGCCACCAGTGACCGCGACTACGTCTCTGAGACCCAGTACTTC	CATSDRDYVSETQYF
TRBV7-6	TRBJ2-3	-	-	TGTGCCAGCAGCCGAAGCGTGACAGATACGCAGTATTTT	CASSRSVTDTQYF
TRBV5-1	TRBJ2-5	few	TRBD2	TGCGCCAGCAGCTTGGGACCGGGACTAGAGGAGACCCAGTACTTC	CASSLGPGLEETQYF
TRBV6-2/TRBV6-3	TRBJ1-2	-	-	TGTGCCAGCAGTTACTCTCAAAACGGCTACACCTTC	CASSYSQNGYTF
TRBV7-6	TRBJ1-1	few	TRBD1	TGTGCCAGCAGCAACACTTTGCGGGACAGGGCCTCAAGCACTGAAGCTTTCTTT	CASSNTLRDRASSTEAFF
TRBV11-3	TRBJ2-1	few	-	TGTGCCAGCAGCTCGGGGCTTAGCCATGAGCAGTTCTTC	CASSSGLSHEQFF
TRBV4-2	TRBJ2-1	-	TRBD2	TGTGCCAGCAGCCAAGTAATTCTAGCGGGGAGGGATGAGCAGTTCTTC	CASSQVILAGRDEQFF
TRBV20-1	TRBJ2-2	-	TRBD2	TGCAGTGCTAGAATGCTAGCGGTGAACACCGGGGAGCTGTTTTTT	CSARMLAVNTGELFF
TRBV27	TRBJ1-1	-	-	TGTGCCAGCAGTTTTATTCTGGGGGGGGAGGCCACTGAAGCTTTCTTT	CASSFILGGEATEAFF
TRBV9	TRBJ2-4	-	TRBD1	TGTGCCAGCAGCGTGGGATCGACAGGGATGGACATTCAGTACTTC	CASSVGSTGMDIQYF
TRBV20-1	TRBJ1-1	-	-	TGCAGTGCTAGACCGATCCAAACAGGGAGCACTGAAGCTTTCTTT	CSARPIQTGSTEAFF